This record looks at one T cell receptor beta chain sequence and its context. The antigen is not known. Relapse after autologous stem cell transplantation occurred in every patient, and brentuximab vedotin exposure varied. These data come from a study of PD-1 blockade in classical Hodgkin lymphoma. Overall study results and limits: Whoever responded completely had baseline diversity much like that seen in newly diagnosed patients.

Generated by immunoSEQ multiplex PCR, the TCRdb table keeps only in-frame clones and is missing some. This table holds 10,000 or so clones, 70% to 80% found once. The sample in question was peripheral blood mononuclear cells (PBMCs), obtained at baseline. The sequence was collected from a human donor with classical Hodgkin lymphoma.

Here the CDR3 DNA reads TGTGCCAGCAGTGGCGGGTCAGGGTTAACAGATACGCAGTATTTT. It specifies CASSGGSGLTDTQYF. The genes are TRBV2 and TRBJ2-3; the D call may be TRBD1 or TRBD2 (5 bases each). The CDR3 contains 15 residues. Trimming pared 4 bases from V and 3 bases from J, leaving 14 bases between. The germline V gene encodes CDR1 SNHLY and CDR2 FYNNEI.